This TCR beta chain was profiled in a study of blood T cells in healthy people across ages. In the study overall: About one barcoded beta molecule per two T cells was the capture yield of template switching.

Donor samples were obtained from healthy Caucasian individuals from Russia, aged about 6 to 95. The second PCR ran about 6 to 12 cycles with a sample-barcoded 5' primer and J-beta primers. Every cDNA molecule carried a tag from a template-switch adaptor bearing 12 random nucleotides. TCRdb re-called the 5' RACE reads with MiXCR, one entry per CDR3 protein. This sample has 890,000 or so distinct CDR3 sequences, with 60% to 80% found just once. Germline loops: CDR1 ENHRY, CDR2 SYGVKD. Trimming removed 11 bases at V and 3 bases at J, with 14 bases between. This CDR3 is 13 amino acids long. The specimen was blood. The chain links TRBV10-3 to TRBJ1-5; TRBD1 might be the D (5 bases). This receptor was taken from a man under 40 in good health. In DNA, the CDR3 is TGTGCCGCACGGGTGGGACCCAATCAGCCCCAGCATTTT. Translated: CAARVGPNQPQHF.